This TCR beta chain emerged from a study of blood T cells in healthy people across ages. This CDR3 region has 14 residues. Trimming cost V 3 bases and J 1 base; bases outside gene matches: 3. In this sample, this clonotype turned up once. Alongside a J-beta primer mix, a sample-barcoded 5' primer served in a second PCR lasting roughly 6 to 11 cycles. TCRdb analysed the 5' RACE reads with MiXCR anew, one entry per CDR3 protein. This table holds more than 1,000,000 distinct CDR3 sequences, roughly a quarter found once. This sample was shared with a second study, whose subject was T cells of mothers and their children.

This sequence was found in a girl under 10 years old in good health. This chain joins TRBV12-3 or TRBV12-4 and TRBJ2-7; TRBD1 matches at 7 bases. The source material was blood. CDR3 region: CASSFTQGSYEQYF. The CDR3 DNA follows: TGTGCCAGCAGTTTTACACAGGGGTCCTACGAGCAGTACTTC.